This T cell receptor (beta chain) emerged from a study of shared T cell receptors in the human thymus (dated by TCRdb to the early 2020s). About the investigation overall: The study examined how the human thymus generates shared, self-reactive T-cell receptor alpha chains.

To note about this clone: No cognate antigen has been identified for it. No quality values exist for individual bases; no much larger clone is one base distant.

The CDR3 has 13 amino acids, counting the end cysteine and phenylalanine. Here the CDR3 DNA is all that survives: 39 bases in frame from base 1. According to the germline V gene, CDR1 reads MDHEN and CDR2 reads SYDVKM. V loses 5 bases, J loses 6 bases, and the germline ends lie 14 bases apart. Library construction relied on the immunoSEQ multiplex PCR assay. Not all clones reach the TCRdb copy of this immuneACCESS table, which keeps in-frame sequences only. Checked studies attribute under half of the gap to unresolved V genes and leave the rest unexplained. This sample holds roughly 410,000 clones; 95% were observed only once. The ten largest account for roughly 0.02% of the sample.

Sequenced sample: thymocytes. This clonotype was obtained from a human donor. The chain is assembled from TRBV28 and TRBJ2-7; a weak D assignment points to TRBD2 (7 bases agree). The DNA sequence is given as TGTGCCAGCAGTCGGGCGGGGGCTGGCGAGCAGTACTTC. It specifies CASSRAGAGEQYF.